Shown below are 30 T cell receptor beta chains from a single sample sequenced in a study of cytotoxic CD8 clonotypes in ibrutinib-treated CLL (dated by TCRdb to 2020 to 2023). Library creation used the immunoSEQ multiplex PCR assay. Not all clones reach the TCRdb copy of this immuneACCESS table, which keeps in-frame sequences only. Checked studies attribute under half of the gap to unresolved V genes and leave the rest unexplained. Here the sample has about 22,000 clones; approximately 77% occur a single time. The top ten clones comprise about 7.2% of the sample. Material: PBMCs, obtained before ibrutinib treatment. These TCRs come from a human donor with chronic lymphocytic leukemia.

V usage is TRBV28 and J usage is TRBJ2-1, with no clear D. The V end lost 5 bases, the J end lost 8 bases, and 4 bases lay between the germline ends. This CDR3 has 10 amino acids. Germline V lookup: CDR1 MDHEN, CDR2 SYDVKM. This CDR3 reads CASSLYEQFF. The CDR3 DNA follows: TGTGCCAGCAGTCTCTATGAGCAGTTCTTC.

This chain links TRBV28 with TRBJ1-2; D remains unclear. The CDR3 is 14 amino acids. Germline V gene sequence: CDR1 MDHEN, CDR2 SYDVKM. V gave up 0 bases and J gave up 2 bases, with 7 bases separating them. The CDR3 sequence: CASSLWGGNYGYTF. CDR3 sequence (DNA): TGTGCCAGCAGTTTATGGGGTGGGAACTATGGCTACACCTTC.

The V call is TRBV18, the J call TRBJ2-3, with TRBD1 identical over 10 bases. Germline V gives CDR1 KGHSH, CDR2 LQKENI. V lost 5 bases and J lost 5; bases outside the gene matches: 7. CDR3 length: 15 residues. Here the CDR3 reads CASSSGQGGLDTQYF. The CDR3 DNA sequence: TGTGCCAGCTCAAGCGGACAGGGGGGTTTAGATACGCAGTATTTT.

The chain is built from TRBV28 and TRBJ2-1; 7 bases map to TRBD1. Per the germline V gene, CDR1 is MDHEN and CDR2 is SYDVKM. The CDR3 is 14 amino acids. V gave up 6 bases and J gave up 7 bases; unmatched junction bases: 9. The CDR3 protein is CASRLDRVRNEQFF. The CDR3 DNA reads TGTGCCAGCAGGCTCGACAGGGTCAGGAATGAGCAGTTCTTC.

This clone was found once. This rearrangement joins TRBV9 to TRBJ2-6; no clear D gene. Looked up from germline, CDR1 is SGDLS and CDR2 is YYNGEE. V shed 4 bases and J shed 3 bases, with 11 bases lying between them. This CDR3 has 15 amino acids. The CDR3 nucleotides read TGTGCCAGCAGCCCACGAAGTTTTGGGGCCAACGTCCTGACTTTC. Its translation is CASSPRSFGANVLTF.

The chain uses TRBV19 and TRBJ2-1; no clear D. Germline V CDR1 and CDR2: LNHDA, SQIVND (reference sequence). CDR3 length: 12 residues. The V and J ends lost 10 bases and 6 bases respectively, with 13 bases between them. The CDR3 sequence: CATISGSNEQFF. DNA for the CDR3: TGTGCCACCATTTCCGGCAGCAATGAGCAGTTCTTC.

This rearrangement joins TRBV5-1 to TRBJ1-6; D is unresolved. The CDR3 totals 15 residues. V was pared by 4 bases and J by 7 bases, with 15 bases between. CDR1 and CDR2 from the germline V gene are SGHRS and YFSETQ. CDR3 loop: CASSPRPRTNSPLHF. The CDR3 region has the DNA TGCGCCAGCAGCCCCCGGCCCAGAACGAATTCACCCCTCCACTTT.

This clone was seen more than once but under ten times. DNA for the CDR3: TGTGCCAGCGGGGACAGGCCGTCTGGGGCCAACGTCCTGACTTTC. Amino acids: CASGDRPSGANVLTF. V is TRBV19 and J is TRBJ2-6; TRBD1 matches at 8 bases. V dropped 9 bases and J dropped 1; count of bases not matched to a gene: 5. Per the germline V gene, CDR1 is LNHDA and CDR2 is SQIVND (reference sequence). This CDR3 has 15 residues.

This clone was seen a handful of times. V and J are TRBV4-1 and TRBJ2-5; D gene uncertain. The CDR3 contains 14 residues. Germline lookup yields CDR1 MGHRA and CDR2 YSYEKL. V lost 2 bases, J lost 2 bases, and 9 bases lay in between. In DNA form, the CDR3 reads TGCGCCAGCAGCCAATTGGGTCTTCAAGAGACCCAGTACTTC. It codes for CASSQLGLQETQYF.

The chain uses TRBV12-2 and TRBJ1-2. TRBV12-2 is termed a pseudogene. The CDR3 runs to 17 residues. The CDR3: CASRLAKFFGVRDGYTF. DNA for the CDR3: TGTGCAAGTCGCTTAGCGAAGTTTTTCGGGGTTAGGGATGGCTACACCTTC.

The chain recombines TRBV20-1 with TRBJ1-2; D gene ambiguous. Trimming removed 3 bases at V and 10 bases at J, with 12 bases between. This CDR3 comprises 11 residues. The germline gives CDR1 DFQATT, CDR2 SNEGSKA (reference sequence). CDR3 sequence reads: CSASDLQYYTF. The CDR3 DNA sequence: TGCAGTGCTAGCGACCTACAATACTACACCTTC.

The J gene is TRBJ2-7, the V gene TRBV29-1; D may be TRBD1 or TRBD2 (6 bases each). Germline V lookup: CDR1 SQVTM, CDR2 ANQGSEA. The V gene lost 1 base and the J gene lost 6 bases, with 16 bases spanning the gap. CDR3 size: 14 residues. CDR3: CSVEGWGAGSEQYF. The CDR3 DNA is TGCAGCGTTGAAGGGTGGGGGGCCGGGTCCGAGCAGTACTTC.

V is TRBV11-2 and J is TRBJ2-7, with D uncertain. The germline V and J ends were trimmed by 6 bases and 12 bases, with 15 bases remaining between them. Looked up from germline, CDR1 is SGHAT and CDR2 is FQNNGV. The CDR3 loop spans 11 amino acids. In DNA form, the CDR3 reads TGTGCCAGCAGTACGGGTCTCCCCCGGTACTTC. Protein: CASSTGLPRYF.

This rearrangement joins TRBV6-5 to TRBJ2-1, with 11 bases aligning to TRBD2. Germline V gene lookup returns CDR1 MNHEY and CDR2 SVGAGI. The CDR3 runs 15 residues. With V trimmed by 6 bases and J by 4 bases, 5 bases remained unmatched. Here the CDR3 DNA reads TGTGCCAGCAGCCGCGGGACTAGCGGATACAATGAGCAGTTCTTC. The encoded protein is CASSRGTSGYNEQFF.

The chain joins TRBV29-1 to TRBJ2-4; 12 nucleotides match TRBD2. CDR3 length: 13 amino acids. Trimming took 7 bases from V and 9 from J; bases not matched to a gene: 7. From germline, CDR1 is SQVTM and CDR2 ANQGSEA. CDR3 residues: CSALAGGGTIQYF. For the CDR3, the DNA is TGCAGCGCTCTAGCGGGAGGGGGTACCATTCAGTACTTC.

The chain joins TRBV6-6 to TRBJ1-4, with D perhaps matching TRBD1 (6 bases). The CDR3 spans 15 residues. V was shortened by 4 bases and J by 1 base, with 10 bases between the two germline ends. Germline V CDR1 and CDR2: MNHNY, SVGAGI (reference sequence). For the CDR3, the DNA is TGTGCCAGCAGTTGGGAGGGGGGAACTAATGAAAAACTGTTTTTT. It codes for CASSWEGGTNEKLFF.

The rearrangement joins TRBV5-1 to TRBJ1-1; 9 bases match TRBD1. The germline V gene has CDR1 SGHRS and CDR2 YFSETQ. The V and J ends lost 0 bases and 4 bases, in that order; junction bases with no gene match: 4. This CDR3 region has 15 residues. This CDR3 reads CASSLAWDRATEAFF. The CDR3 nucleotides are TGCGCCAGCAGCTTGGCCTGGGACAGGGCCACTGAAGCTTTCTTT.

This clone was observed a handful of times. The genes are TRBV2 and TRBJ2-6; D is ambiguous. The germline V gene encodes CDR1 SNHLY and CDR2 FYNNEI. The CDR3 runs 15 residues. Trimming took 2 bases from V and 4 from J, leaving 9 bases between them. The CDR3 is CASSEMGYGANVLTF. The CDR3 DNA reads TGTGCCAGCAGTGAAATGGGGTACGGGGCCAACGTCCTGACTTTC.

V gene TRBV5-1 combines with J gene TRBJ1-1, with TRBD1 identical over 8 bases. Germline V CDR1 and CDR2: SGHRS, YFSETQ. This CDR3 spans 14 amino acids. With V trimmed by 3 bases and J by 0 bases, 1 base remained unmatched. CDR3 residues: CASSWDRLNTEAFF. CDR3 nucleotides: TGCGCCAGCAGCTGGGACAGGCTGAACACTGAAGCTTTCTTT.

The chain combines TRBV28 with TRBJ2-5; the match to TRBD1 covers 9 bases. The germline V gene encodes CDR1 MDHEN and CDR2 SYDVKM. The V and J ends lost 7 bases and 4 bases, in that order; junction bases with no gene match: 10. The CDR3 sequence is 15 residues long. The CDR3 DNA is TGTGCCAGCACTCGAGACAGGGGGAGAGGAGAGACCCAGTACTTC. It yields the protein CASTRDRGRGETQYF.

This rearrangement joins TRBV7-5 to TRBJ2-1; the table's D call TRBD2 went unverified against the DNA. TRBV7-5 is noted as a pseudogene. This CDR3 is built from 14 residues. The CDR3 here is CARPNDLAANEQFF. DNA of the CDR3: TGTGCCAGGCCCAACGATCTAGCGGCCAATGAGCAGTTCTTC.

The chain couples TRBV5-1 to TRBJ1-3; D unclear. Germline loops: CDR1 SGHRS, CDR2 YFSETQ. Between the trimmed V and J ends, which lost 0 bases and 9 bases, there was a span of 13 bases. The CDR3 totals 14 residues. CDR3: CASSLDSGGSTIYF. The DNA of the CDR3 is TGCGCCAGCAGCTTGGACAGCGGCGGGAGCACCATATATTTT.

A few counts support this clone. V gene TRBV11-2 combines with J gene TRBJ1-4; D unclear. The CDR3 extends over 14 amino acids. The germline gives CDR1 SGHAT, CDR2 FQNNGV. Trimming removed 5 bases at V and 3 bases at J, with 10 bases between. In DNA form, the CDR3 reads TGTGCCAGCAGCCCAGGAACGGCTAATGAAAAACTGTTTTTT. Amino acids: CASSPGTANEKLFF.

The genes are TRBV5-1 and TRBJ2-5; TRBD2 aligns across 7 bases. V shed 0 bases, J shed 2 bases, and the junction held 7 bases outside the gene matches. Germline CDR1 is SGHRS and CDR2 is YFSETQ. This CDR3 is 16 amino acids long. The CDR3 spells CASSLAGAGFQETQYF. The CDR3 DNA reads TGCGCCAGCAGCTTGGCTGGAGCGGGGTTTCAAGAGACCCAGTACTTC.

The rearrangement uses TRBV30 and TRBJ1-2; D is unresolved. The CDR3 consists of 11 residues. With 6 bases removed from V and 4 bases from J, the gap between germline ends came to 9 bases. Germline assignment: CDR1 GTSNPN and CDR2 SVGIG (reference sequence). The CDR3 region has the DNA TGTGCCTGCCAAACCTTCTATGGCTACACCTTC. Translation: CACQTFYGYTF.

The chain joins TRBV21-1 to TRBJ2-2; the table's D gene call, TRBD2, was not cross checked with the DNA. TRBV21-1 has pseudogene status. The CDR3 totals 14 residues. The CDR3 here is CASSARTNTGELFF. The CDR3 DNA sequence: TGTGCCAGCAGCGCTCGGACTAACACCGGGGAGCTGTTTTTT.

The chain carries TRBV7-9 and TRBJ2-7; D remains unclear. The germline gives CDR1 SEHNR, CDR2 FQNEAQ (reference sequence). V was shortened by 1 base and J by 7 bases, with 11 bases between the two germline ends. The CDR3 covers 13 residues. The CDR3 sequence is CASSLVSSAEQYF. CDR3 nucleotides: TGTGCCAGCAGCTTAGTTAGTTCGGCGGAGCAGTACTTC.

The chain recombines TRBV2 with TRBJ1-4; D is perhaps TRBD1 (6 bases). In germline, CDR1 is SNHLY, CDR2 FYNNEI. V was pared by 4 bases and J by 7 bases, with 10 bases between. The CDR3 is 13 amino acids. This CDR3 reads CASSATGFEKLFF. Written as DNA, the CDR3 is TGTGCCAGCAGTGCAACAGGGTTTGAAAAACTGTTTTTT.

This chain links TRBV19 with TRBJ1-1; D is ambiguous. CDR1 and CDR2 from the germline V gene are LNHDA and SQIVND (reference sequence). The V end was cut by 3 bases, the J end by 3 bases, with 8 bases between. This CDR3 spans 13 amino acids. CDR3 nucleotides: TGTGCCAGTAGTATTTCGCAGGACACTGAAGCTTTCTTT. Translation: CASSISQDTEAFF.

Written as DNA, the CDR3 is TGTGCCAGCAGTTACTTGGGACGGCGTCGGGGCTACACCTTC. Its translation: CASSYLGRRRGYTF. This sequence joins TRBV6-5 and TRBJ1-2, with D tentatively TRBD1 (5 bases). Germline loops: CDR1 MNHEY, CDR2 SVGAGI. The CDR3 is 14 residues long. The germline V and J ends were trimmed by 1 base and 8 bases, with 14 bases remaining between them.